Each of the 29 T cell receptor beta chains below was sequenced from the same sample in a study of T cells after yellow fever vaccination. TCRdb independently ran MiXCR on the 5' RACE reads; one entry per CDR3 protein. Among about 310,000 distinct CDR3 sequences listed, roughly 4% were seen once. The source material was PBMCs, sampled on the day of the yellow fever booster vaccination. The receptors originated from a man aged 18 to 35 who received the YFV17D yellow fever vaccine.

This clonotype was seen at least ten times. The chain couples TRBV5-6 to TRBJ1-5; D perhaps matches TRBD1 (5 bases). Germline lookup yields CDR1 SGHDT and CDR2 YYEEEE. V was clipped by 4 bases and J by 1 base, with 15 bases between them. This CDR3 spans 16 amino acids. CDR3 sequence reads: CASSLGGQMSNQPQHF. In nucleotides, the CDR3 is TGTGCCAGCAGCCTGGGAGGACAAATGAGCAATCAGCCCCAGCATTTT.

This clonotype was picked up many times. The J gene is TRBJ2-7, the V gene TRBV6-5; D is perhaps TRBD1 (5 bases). The V end was cut by 6 bases, the J end by 2 bases, with 14 bases between. Germline CDR1 reads MNHEY; CDR2 reads SVGAGI. The CDR3 contains 14 residues. CDR3 sequence: CASRRAQGTYEQYF. Written as DNA, the CDR3 is TGTGCCAGCAGACGAGCCCAGGGAACCTACGAGCAGTACTTC.

This clonotype was counted many times. The junction does not match germline at one end; this may be a read error. The chain recombines TRBV7-7 with TRBJ2-5; 13 nucleotides match TRBD2. Germline-derived CDR1 and CDR2 are SSHAT and FNYEAQ (reference sequence). The CDR3 runs 15 residues. For the CDR3, the DNA is TGTGCTAGCAGCTTGGGACTAGCGGGACAAGAGACCCAGTACTTC. Protein product: CASSLGLAGQETQYF.

The rearrangement joins TRBV12-3 or TRBV12-4 to TRBJ2-5; the D is unclear. Trimming left V 3 bases short and J 5 bases short, with 10 bases between. This CDR3 has 13 residues. The CDR3 DNA reads TGTGCCAGCAGTTTTACCCCGCGGGAGACCCAGTACTTC. The encoded protein is CASSFTPRETQYF.

This clonotype was found many times. The chain uses TRBV5-1 and TRBJ2-5; D not certain. CDR3 length: 14 amino acids. Trimming took off 2 bases at V and 1 base at J, with 9 bases between the two ends. CDR1 SGHRS and CDR2 YFSETQ come from the germline V gene. The CDR3 spells CASSFFGPQETQYF. CDR3 DNA: TGCGCCAGCAGCTTTTTTGGACCCCAAGAGACCCAGTACTTC.

This clonotype was detected ten times or more. The genes are TRBV7-2 and TRBJ1-5, with D hard to call. Per germline, CDR1 SGHTA and CDR2 FQGNSA. V was pared by 5 bases and J by 2 bases, with 7 bases between. CDR3 size: 13 residues. The CDR3 DNA reads as TGTGCCAGCAGCCAAACGGGCAATCAGCCCCAGCATTTT. This encodes CASSQTGNQPQHF.

V usage is TRBV30 and J usage is TRBJ1-5; D gene uncertain. V lost 1 base, J lost 11 bases, and 12 bases lay in between. This CDR3 spans 12 amino acids. Germline V lookup: CDR1 GTSNPN, CDR2 SVGIG (reference sequence). The CDR3 coding sequence is TGTGCCTGGAGTGCCGGCCATGGAGCCCAGCATTTT. As protein: CAWSAGHGAQHF.

This clonotype appeared many times. The V gene is TRBV5-1, the J gene TRBJ2-5; D may match TRBD1 or TRBD2 (5 bases each). Germline CDR1 reads SGHRS; CDR2 reads YFSETQ. The CDR3 has 13 amino acids. Deletions cut 6 bases from V and 4 bases from J, with 13 bases between. The CDR3 DNA reads as TGCGCCAGCACCCCGGGGCAGGGAGAGACCCAGTACTTC. Residues: CASTPGQGETQYF. Looking up the rest from reference TRBV5-1 and TRBJ2-5 gives the full variable domain: KAGVTQTPRYLIKTRGQQVTLSCSPISGHRSVSWYQQTPGQGLQFLFEYFSETQRNKGNFPGRFSGRQFSNSRSEMNVSTLELGDSALYLCASTPGQGETQYFGPGTRLLVL.

This clonotype was counted ten times or more. The chain recombines TRBV6-5 with TRBJ2-7; TRBD1 matches at 7 bases. Germline V gives CDR1 MNHEY, CDR2 SVGAGI. Germline trimming cut 4 bases from V and 4 bases from J; bases unmatched to any gene: 1. The CDR3 loop spans 12 amino acids. The DNA for the CDR3 is TGTGCCAGCAGTTCGGACAGGTACGAGCAGTACTTC. Protein product: CASSSDRYEQYF.

This clonotype was counted between two and nine times. The gene calls are TRBV20-1 and TRBJ2-1; TRBD2 agrees at 10 bases. The trim removed 3 bases at V and 4 bases at J, leaving 15 bases unmatched. This CDR3 contains 18 residues. Germline V gene data show CDR1 as DFQATT and CDR2 as SNEGSKA (reference sequence). The chain's CDR3 is CSARGRSGGVLVYNEQFF. The CDR3 DNA is TGCAGTGCTAGGGGCAGAAGCGGGGGGGTCCTAGTTTACAATGAGCAGTTCTTC.

The J gene is TRBJ2-7, the V gene TRBV20-1; 10 bases match TRBD1. The CDR3 loop spans 14 amino acids. Losses at the gene ends were 2 bases for V and 2 bases for J; bases not matched to a gene: 3. The V gene's germline CDR1 is DFQATT and CDR2 SNEGSKA (reference sequence). The CDR3 here is CSARRTGGTYEQYV. CDR3 DNA: TGCAGTGCTAGAAGGACAGGGGGGACCTACGAGCAGTACGTC.

This clonotype was detected many times. The chain recombines TRBV30 with TRBJ2-3; 7 nucleotides agree with TRBD2. J lost 6 bases, V lost 2 bases, and 5 bases had no gene match. Germline CDR1 is GTSNPN and CDR2 is SVGIG (reference sequence). The CDR3 extends over 13 amino acids. Written as DNA, the CDR3 is TGTGCCTGGAGTTCTCCCGGGGGGGATACGCAGTATTTT. This codes for CAWSSPGGDTQYF. The variable domain in full, with the rest retrieved from reference TRBV30 and TRBJ2-3, is SQTIHQWPATLVQPVGSPLSLECTVEGTSNPNLYWYRQAAGRGLQLLFYSVGIGQISSEVPQNLSASRPQDRQFILSSKKLLLSDSGFYLCAWSSPGGDTQYFGPGTRLTVL.

This clonotype appeared a few times. The rearrangement links TRBV20-1 to TRBJ2-7; 9 nucleotides agree with TRBD1. Germline CDR1 is DFQATT and CDR2 is SNEGSKA (reference sequence). Trimming at V came to 5 bases and at J to 5 bases, leaving 7 bases not matched to a gene. The CDR3 covers 13 residues. DNA for the CDR3: TGCAGTGCTCAAAAGGACAGGGGTCACGAGCAGTACGTC. Translated, it gives CSAQKDRGHEQYV.

This clonotype was detected ten times or more. The genes are TRBV6-5 and TRBJ2-1; 9 bases agree with TRBD1. Germline CDR1 and CDR2: MNHEY and SVGAGI. Trimming took 7 bases from V and 9 from J; bases not matched to a gene: 13. The CDR3 consists of 15 residues. DNA for the CDR3: TGTGCCAGCACTTCCCGCCCGACAGGGGGTTCTGAGCAGTTCTTC. Its protein is CASTSRPTGGSEQFF.

As for this clonotype: The junction does not match germline at one end; this may be a read error. The chain employs TRBV7-9 and TRBJ1-2; D remains ambiguous. Germline CDR1 reads SEHNR; CDR2 reads FQNEAQ (reference sequence). This CDR3 is 12 amino acids long. The CDR3 region has the DNA TGTGCCAGCAGCTTAATCCGGAACTCCACGCACTTC. It codes for CASSLIRNSTHF.

The chain couples TRBV2 to TRBJ2-1; D is ambiguous. V was shortened by 1 base and J by 6 bases, with 10 bases between the two germline ends. CDR3 length equals 14 residues. In germline, CDR1 is SNHLY, CDR2 FYNNEI. The CDR3 DNA reads TGTGCCAGCAGTGAAGGACTCGCCGGCAATGAGCAGTTCTTC. Protein sequence: CASSEGLAGNEQFF.

CDR3: CASSLVTSGPYNEQFF. The CDR3 DNA sequence: TGTGCCAGCAGCTTAGTTACCAGCGGGCCCTACAATGAGCAGTTCTTC. The rearrangement uses TRBV7-2 and TRBJ2-1, with D possibly being TRBD2 (6 bases). This CDR3 contains 16 residues. Looked up from germline, CDR1 is SGHTA and CDR2 is FQGNSA. V dropped 1 base and J dropped 2 bases, with 12 bases sitting between them.

This clonotype was counted at least ten times. V gene TRBV18 combines with J gene TRBJ2-1, with 13 nucleotides matching TRBD2. Trimming at V came to 5 bases and at J to 8 bases, leaving 9 bases not matched to a gene. Looked up from germline, CDR1 is KGHSH and CDR2 is LQKENI. The CDR3 is 16 residues long. The CDR3 here is CASSLRTSGGKDEQFF. The CDR3 region has the DNA TGTGCCAGCTCATTACGGACTAGCGGGGGAAAAGATGAGCAGTTCTTC.

This clonotype was counted at least ten times. The gene calls are TRBV28 and TRBJ2-7; D is unclear. Germline CDR1 is MDHEN and CDR2 is SYDVKM. This CDR3 contains 14 residues. The V end lost 3 bases, the J end lost 0 bases, and 9 bases lay between the germline ends. The DNA for the CDR3 is TGTGCCAGCAGTTTTGGGCGGAGCTCCTACGAGCAGTACGTC. Residues: CASSFGRSSYEQYV.

This clonotype was observed a handful of times. The chain uses TRBV5-4 and TRBJ2-7; D not resolved. CDR1 is SGHNT and CDR2 is YYREEE in the germline V gene (reference sequence). This CDR3 has 14 residues. Trimming took off 4 bases at V and 2 bases at J, with 13 bases between the two ends. CDR3 in DNA: TGTGCCAGCAGCCCCGCGGACGGCGCCTACGAGCAGTACTTC. The encoded protein is CASSPADGAYEQYF.

This clonotype was detected many times. The V and J genes are TRBV7-2 and TRBJ2-1; 7 nucleotides line up with TRBD1. The CDR3 sequence is 12 residues long. CDR1 is SGHTA, CDR2 FQGNSA, per germline. V trimming: 11 bases; J trimming: 9 bases; junction bases outside the gene matches: 10. This CDR3 is CASRTGVTEQFF. The CDR3 bases are TGTGCCTCCCGGACAGGCGTTACTGAGCAGTTCTTC.

At least ten counts were recorded for this clonotype. The chain recombines TRBV20-1 with TRBJ1-2, with D uncertain. Germline V gene sequence: CDR1 DFQATT, CDR2 SNEGSKA (reference sequence). This CDR3 has 11 residues. V was clipped by 3 bases and J by 8 bases, with 10 bases between them. Here the CDR3 DNA reads TGCAGTGCTAGTCCCAGGACCGGCTACACCTTC. This encodes CSASPRTGYTF.

Regarding this clonotype: With a much larger clone just one base away, this may be a read error. V and J are TRBV5-1 and TRBJ2-7; the D call may be TRBD1 or TRBD2 (5 bases each). V dropped 4 bases and J dropped 4 bases, with 18 bases sitting between them. CDR1 is SGHRS and CDR2 is YFSETQ in the germline V gene. This CDR3 region has 15 residues. The CDR3 loop reads CASSGGVGFAYEQYF. Here the CDR3 DNA reads TGCGCCAGCAGCGGGGGAGTGGGCTTTGCATACGAGCAGTACTTC.

This clonotype showed up just a few times. The CDR3 region has the DNA TGCAGTGCTAGAGACCAGGGTGACACTGAAGCTTTCTTT. Amino acids: CSARDQGDTEAFF. J is TRBJ1-1 and V is TRBV20-1; perhaps TRBD1 as D (5 bases). Trimming took off 0 bases at V and 3 bases at J, with 8 bases between the two ends. The CDR3 spans 13 residues. Germline V gene lookup returns CDR1 DFQATT and CDR2 SNEGSKA (reference sequence).

This clonotype was found many times. The chain joins TRBV20-1 to TRBJ2-3; D call uncertain. The CDR3 has 12 residues. Trimming pared 3 bases from V and 5 bases from J, leaving 9 bases between. Looked up from germline, CDR1 is DFQATT and CDR2 is SNEGSKA (reference sequence). The DNA for the CDR3 is TGCAGTGCTAGCGGGTTGGGAGATACGCAGTATTTT. It specifies CSASGLGDTQYF.

The rearrangement links TRBV7-6 to TRBJ2-3, with D hard to call. V lost 5 bases and J lost 4, with 13 bases in between. The length of the CDR3 is 14 residues. CDR1 is SGHVS and CDR2 is FNYEAQ in the germline V gene. CDR3 protein: CASSHSASPDTQYF. The CDR3 DNA reads TGTGCCAGCAGCCACTCGGCTAGTCCAGATACGCAGTATTTT. The variable domain in full, with the rest retrieved from reference TRBV7-6 and TRBJ2-3, is GAGVSQSPRYKVTKRGQDVALRCDPISGHVSLYWYRQALGQGPEFLTYFNYEAQQDKSGLPNDRFSAERPEGSISTLTIQRTEQRDSAMYRCASSHSASPDTQYFGPGTRLTVL.

This clonotype was seen ten or more times. The chain combines TRBV7-8 with TRBJ1-5, with D possibly matching TRBD1 (5 bases). Trimming took off 0 bases at V and 7 bases at J, with 16 bases between the two ends. CDR1 is SGHVS, CDR2 FQNEAQ, per germline. The CDR3 consists of 16 residues. The CDR3 DNA follows: TGTGCCAGCAGCTTAGCGCCGGGCAGGGCGGCGCAGCCCCAGCATTTT. It encodes CASSLAPGRAAQPQHF.

In its sample, this clonotype was seen many times. The gene calls are TRBV7-8 and TRBJ1-5; no clear D gene. In germline, CDR1 is SGHVS, CDR2 FQNEAQ. The CDR3 runs 15 residues. Trimming pared 5 bases from V and 7 bases from J, leaving 18 bases between. The CDR3 bases are TGTGCCAGCAGCCTCCGTAGGGAACTTCGACAGCCCCAGCATTTT. Its translation: CASSLRRELRQPQHF.

This clonotype occurred many times. V usage is TRBV5-6 and J usage is TRBJ2-3, with 10 bases fitting TRBD1. Germline lookup yields CDR1 SGHDT and CDR2 YYEEEE. The CDR3 length is 18 residues. Trimming cost V 4 bases and J 4 bases; bases outside gene matches: 15. CDR3: CASSTGTGEAYFADTQYF. DNA of the CDR3: TGTGCCAGCAGCACCGGGACAGGGGAAGCGTATTTTGCAGATACGCAGTATTTT.